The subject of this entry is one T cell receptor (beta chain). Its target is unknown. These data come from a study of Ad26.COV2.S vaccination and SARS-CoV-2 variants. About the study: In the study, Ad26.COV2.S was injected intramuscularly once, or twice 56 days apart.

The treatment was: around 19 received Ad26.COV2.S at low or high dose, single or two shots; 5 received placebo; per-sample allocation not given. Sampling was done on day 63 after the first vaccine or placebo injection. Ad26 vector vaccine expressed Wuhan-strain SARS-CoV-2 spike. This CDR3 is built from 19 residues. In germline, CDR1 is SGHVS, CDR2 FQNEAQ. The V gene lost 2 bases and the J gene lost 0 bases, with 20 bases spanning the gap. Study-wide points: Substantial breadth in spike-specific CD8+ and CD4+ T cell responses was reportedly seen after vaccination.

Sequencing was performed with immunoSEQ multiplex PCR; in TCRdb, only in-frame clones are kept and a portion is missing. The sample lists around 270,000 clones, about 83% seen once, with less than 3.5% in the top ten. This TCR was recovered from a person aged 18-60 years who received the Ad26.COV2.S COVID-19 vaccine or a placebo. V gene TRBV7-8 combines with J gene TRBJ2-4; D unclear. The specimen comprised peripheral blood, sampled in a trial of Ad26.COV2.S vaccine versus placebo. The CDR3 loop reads CASSLPPAAAKIAKNIQYF. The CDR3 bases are TGTGCCAGCAGCTTACCCCCTGCAGCCGCTAAAATAGCCAAAAACATTCAGTACTTC.